This T cell receptor (beta chain) was found in a study of CD8 T cells in ankylosing spondylitis (dated by TCRdb to the late 2010s). Context from the whole study: To find TCR variants linked to disease, the study profiled T cell receptor beta repertoires in ankylosing spondylitis patients and healthy donors. Peripheral blood was sampled, and synovial fluid was additionally collected from ankylosing spondylitis patients. The whole study cohort included some 100 healthy donors and 25 ankylosing spondylitis patients. Study-wide findings and limitations: Significant enrichment of the disease-linked clones was reported in matched synovial fluid samples from ankylosing spondylitis patients. In peripheral blood, the disease-linked clones were found at relatively low frequencies and had a CD8+ phenotype. Some motif variants had previously been reported in the synovial fluid and blood of reactive arthritis patients, which suggests shared mechanisms of disease initiation. A TCR beta motif of roughly 8 highly homologous amino acid variants appeared characteristic of blood from ankylosing spondylitis patients.

TCRdb shows the sequencer as Illumina HiSeq 2500. TCR beta libraries were prepared by quantitative 5'-RACE with molecular barcodes. The study's processing was this. A new computational method based on a probabilistic model of VDJ rearrangement was used to identify disease-linked TCR variants. The public reads were run again by TCRdb, first through fastp at Q25 and then through MiXCR, and only productive beta chains were kept. Each CDR3 protein appears once, grouped with its most common genes and DNA. The V and J calls were not made by the authors but by TCRdb's processing. The sample yields 350,000 or so distinct CDR3 sequences; under 15% were counted once. The ten top clones hold around 1% of the sample. This clonotype was picked up a small number of times. Its antigen remains undetermined. There are no base qualities to consult, and no much larger clone falls within one base. Sample: blood, either unsorted or a sorted T cell fraction (not recorded which). This sequence was found in a male donor with ankylosing spondylitis or in good health (not recorded which).

The CDR3 is CASSFDRATEAFF. The nucleotide sequence is TGTGCCAGCAGTTTTGACAGGGCTACTGAAGCTTTCTTT. The rearranged chain carries TRBV12-3 or TRBV12-4 and TRBJ1-1; 7 bases in the middle match TRBD1. The CDR3 starts with the cysteine, ends with the phenylalanine, and has 13 residues. This entry keeps only the CDR3 DNA: 39 bases, framed from base 1. After removal of 3 bases from V and 5 bases from J, the junction retains 3 bases not matched to a gene.